Following are 30 T cell receptor beta chains from one sample sequenced in a study of technical replicates of blood from a few donors. TCRdb's table, derived via immunoSEQ multiplex PCR, lists solely in-frame clones and lacks some. The sample carries about 73,000 clones, more than 85% recorded once. The sequenced sample consisted of PBMCs. These receptors originate from a human donor in good health. Some clones in this sample may be carry-over from other donors' samples.

The gene calls are TRBV5-6 and TRBJ2-7, with TRBD2 as a possible D gene (6 bases). Per the germline V gene, CDR1 is SGHDT and CDR2 is YYEEEE. V was trimmed by 4 bases and J by 3 bases, leaving 8 bases between them. This CDR3 contains 12 residues. CDR3 nucleotides: TGTGCCAGCAGCCAAGCGGGCTACGAGCAGTACTTC. Translation gives CASSQAGYEQYF.

The rearrangement links TRBV5-1 to TRBJ1-1, with D possibly TRBD1 on 6 matching bases. V dropped 0 bases and J dropped 6 bases, with 15 bases sitting between them. The CDR3 sequence is 15 residues long. In germline, CDR1 is SGHRS, CDR2 YFSETQ. CDR3 coding DNA: TGCGCCAGCAGCTTGGGACCTCAGGGGTTATCTGAAGCTTTCTTT. Protein product: CASSLGPQGLSEAFF.

The rearrangement uses TRBV2 and TRBJ2-3, with a possible D match to TRBD2 (6 bases). This CDR3 is built from 14 residues. V was shortened by 7 bases and J by 1 base, with 12 bases between the two germline ends. Germline lookup yields CDR1 SNHLY and CDR2 FYNNEI. The DNA of the CDR3 is TGTGCCAGCAACAGCCCTAGCGGCACAGATACGCAGTATTTT. Translated: CASNSPSGTDTQYF.

This clone was counted a single time. This CDR3 is CASRFWASGNTIYF. CDR3 coding DNA: TGTGCCAGCAGGTTCTGGGCCTCTGGAAACACCATATATTTT. This chain joins TRBV5-6 and TRBJ1-3; no clear D gene. CDR1 and CDR2 from the germline V gene are SGHDT and YYEEEE. The CDR3 runs 14 residues. The germline V and J ends were trimmed by 5 bases and 0 bases, with 9 bases remaining between them.

The genes are TRBV5-1 and TRBJ2-5; D gene ambiguous. Germline V gene lookup returns CDR1 SGHRS and CDR2 YFSETQ. Trimming took off 4 bases at V and 5 bases at J, with 12 bases between the two ends. There are 13 residues in the CDR3. CDR3 in amino acids: CASSLGTGETQYF. CDR3 DNA sequence: TGCGCCAGCAGCCTCGGAACGGGTGAGACCCAGTACTTC. The full variable domain, with the rest looked up from reference TRBV5-1 and TRBJ2-5, is KAGVTQTPRYLIKTRGQQVTLSCSPISGHRSVSWYQQTPGQGLQFLFEYFSETQRNKGNFPGRFSGRQFSNSRSEMNVSTLELGDSALYLCASSLGTGETQYFGPGTRLLVL.

The chain has TRBV11-2 and TRBJ2-1; TRBD2 is a possible D gene (5 bases). This CDR3 region has 11 residues. V was shortened by 3 bases and J by 8 bases, with 5 bases between the two germline ends. CDR1 is SGHAT and CDR2 is FQNNGV in the germline V gene. CDR3 region: CASSFSDEQFF. CDR3 in DNA: TGTGCCAGCAGCTTTAGCGATGAGCAGTTCTTC.

J is TRBJ2-7 and V is TRBV29-1; D is unresolved. This CDR3 comprises 12 residues. With 6 bases removed from V and 3 bases from J, the gap between germline ends came to 12 bases. Germline V CDR1 and CDR2: SQVTM, ANQGSEA. CDR3 DNA sequence: TGCAGCGTCGCGGTAGTAAACTACGAGCAGTACTTC. Its protein product is CSVAVVNYEQYF.

This clone appeared once. The rearrangement joins TRBV7-2 to TRBJ2-5; 8 nucleotides align to TRBD2. The CDR3 is 14 residues long. From germline, CDR1 is SGHTA and CDR2 FQGNSA. J lost 5 bases, V lost 7 bases, and 9 bases had no gene match. This CDR3 reads CASTPVVAGETQYF. CDR3 nucleotides: TGTGCCAGCACCCCCGTGGTAGCGGGGGAGACCCAGTACTTC.

The CDR3 reads CASSEPGQGQRGYTF. The CDR3 DNA reads as TGTGCCAGCAGTGAACCCGGACAGGGCCAGCGGGGCTACACCTTC. V gene TRBV6-1 combines with J gene TRBJ1-2; 8 positions match TRBD1. V lost 2 bases to trimming and J lost 8 bases; unmatched junction nucleotides: 10. CDR1 is MNHNS and CDR2 is SASEGT in the germline V gene. The CDR3 runs 15 residues.

The chain joins TRBV19 to TRBJ1-4; D is ambiguous. V dropped 4 bases and J dropped 3 bases, with 6 bases sitting between them. Germline lookup yields CDR1 LNHDA and CDR2 SQIVND (reference sequence). This CDR3 has 13 residues. As DNA, the CDR3 is TGTGCCAGTAGTACATCCCCTAATGAAAAACTGTTTTTT. It codes for CASSTSPNEKLFF.

As DNA, the CDR3 is TGTGCCAGCAGCCCGCGGGGGGGCTTGGGAGAGACCCAGTACTTC. Encoded protein: CASSPRGGLGETQYF. This rearrangement joins TRBV4-2 to TRBJ2-5; 9 nucleotides line up with TRBD2. CDR3 length equals 15 residues. J was trimmed by 4 bases and V by 4 bases; bases with no gene match: 7. CDR1 and CDR2 from the germline V gene are LGHNA and YNFKEQ.

The chain links TRBV5-1 to TRBJ2-1; D might be TRBD2 (6 bases). Trimming took off 4 bases at V and 4 bases at J, with 21 bases between the two ends. The CDR3 has 17 residues. The germline gives CDR1 SGHRS, CDR2 YFSETQ. CDR3 DNA sequence: TGCGCCAGCAGCCAGGTTTGGGGGGACCGAACGTACAATGAGCAGTTCTTC. Its translation is CASSQVWGDRTYNEQFF.

V gene TRBV6-5 combines with J gene TRBJ2-2, with D unclear. Germline V gene data show CDR1 as MNHEY and CDR2 as SVGAGI. The germline V and J ends were trimmed by 4 bases and 4 bases, with 16 bases remaining between them. The CDR3 runs 16 residues. In DNA form, the CDR3 reads TGTGCCAGCAGTTCCCCGGCAGGAACGAGCACCGGGGAGCTGTTTTTT. Translated: CASSSPAGTSTGELFF.

The chain couples TRBV6-1 to TRBJ2-3; 13 positions agree with TRBD2. The CDR3 is made up of 17 amino acids. The ends lost 2 bases at V and 4 bases at J; junction bases unmatched: 6. From germline, CDR1 is MNHNS and CDR2 SASEGT. This CDR3 reads CASSEFRTSGSSDTQYF. DNA of the CDR3: TGTGCCAGCAGTGAATTCCGGACTAGCGGGAGCTCAGATACGCAGTATTTT.

In DNA form, the CDR3 reads TGCAGCTATATAAGTGGAGGCACTGAAGCTTTCTTT. Residues: CSYISGGTEAFF. The gene calls are TRBV29-1 and TRBJ1-1; D is undetermined. The length of the CDR3 is 12 residues. Trimming shortened V by 8 bases and J by 4 bases, and 14 bases separated the two germline ends. The germline V gene encodes CDR1 SQVTM and CDR2 ANQGSEA.

This clone was seen once. This chain connects TRBV2 to TRBJ1-2; no definite D call. The CDR3 runs 13 residues. Per germline, CDR1 SNHLY and CDR2 FYNNEI. V gave up 1 base and J gave up 7 bases, with 10 bases separating them. The CDR3 nucleotides read TGTGCCAGCAGTGAAGGTACTTCGGGTGGCTACACCTTC. Translating it yields CASSEGTSGGYTF.

V is TRBV5-1 and J is TRBJ2-1, with TRBD2 as a possible D gene (5 bases). Germline CDR1 is SGHRS and CDR2 is YFSETQ. This CDR3 spans 13 amino acids. Trimming shortened V by 4 bases and J by 5 bases, and 10 bases separated the two germline ends. CDR3 nucleotide sequence: TGCGCCAGCAGCCAGACTAAAGACAATGAGCAGTTCTTC. Translating gives CASSQTKDNEQFF. Combining the CDR3 with reference TRBV5-1 and TRBJ2-1 gives the whole variable domain KAGVTQTPRYLIKTRGQQVTLSCSPISGHRSVSWYQQTPGQGLQFLFEYFSETQRNKGNFPGRFSGRQFSNSRSEMNVSTLELGDSALYLCASSQTKDNEQFFGPGTRLTVL.

The chain combines TRBV7-6 with TRBJ2-7, with D maybe TRBD1 (5 bases). Germline V lookup: CDR1 SGHVS, CDR2 FNYEAQ. This CDR3 contains 17 residues. V dropped 1 base and J dropped 2 bases, with 18 bases sitting between them. Here the CDR3 reads CASSLEVQGPKTYEQYF. The CDR3 region has the DNA TGTGCCAGCAGCTTAGAGGTCCAGGGTCCGAAGACCTACGAGCAGTACTTC. Together with reference TRBV7-6 and TRBJ2-7, the CDR3 gives the full variable domain: GAGVSQSPRYKVTKRGQDVALRCDPISGHVSLYWYRQALGQGPEFLTYFNYEAQQDKSGLPNDRFSAERPEGSISTLTIQRTEQRDSAMYRCASSLEVQGPKTYEQYFGPGTRLTVT.

This chain links TRBV5-6 with TRBJ2-1; 7 bases are a match to TRBD2. This CDR3 has 16 residues. Trimming took 3 bases from V and 9 from J; bases not matched to a gene: 15. Germline V CDR1 and CDR2: SGHDT, YYEEEE. CDR3 DNA: TGTGCCAGCAGCTCCCCGGGTATGTGGGGGGGAACTGAGCAGTTCTTC. As protein: CASSSPGMWGGTEQFF.

The chain carries TRBV5-1 and TRBJ2-2, with D maybe TRBD2 (6 bases). With 4 bases removed from V and 4 bases from J, the gap between germline ends came to 17 bases. Per germline, CDR1 SGHRS and CDR2 YFSETQ. The CDR3 loop spans 16 amino acids. For the CDR3, the DNA is TGCGCCAGCAGCGTACCGGGAGCAGGTATCACCGGGGAGCTGTTTTTT. Its protein is CASSVPGAGITGELFF.

The genes are TRBV9 and TRBJ2-1, with 13 bases identical to TRBD2. The CDR3 consists of 16 residues. V lost 4 bases, J lost 9 bases, and 10 bases stayed unmatched. CDR1 is SGDLS and CDR2 is YYNGEE in the germline V gene. In DNA form, the CDR3 reads TGTGCCAGCAGCCCTCCGGGACTAGCGGGATCGGTTGAGCAGTTCTTC. Its translation is CASSPPGLAGSVEQFF.

This clone was detected only a few times. The chain employs TRBV7-3 and TRBJ2-2; tentative D call: TRBD2 (6 bases). V dropped 8 bases and J dropped 6 bases, with 16 bases sitting between them. Germline V gene lookup returns CDR1 SGHTA and CDR2 FQGTGA. CDR3 length: 14 amino acids. This chain's CDR3 is CASAAAGFPGELFF. For the CDR3, the DNA is TGTGCCAGCGCCGCGGCGGGATTCCCCGGGGAGCTGTTTTTT.

The V gene is TRBV28, the J gene TRBJ2-5; D remains unclear. With 6 bases removed from V and 1 base from J, the gap between germline ends came to 9 bases. This CDR3 contains 13 residues. The V gene's germline CDR1 is MDHEN and CDR2 SYDVKM. The CDR3 DNA reads as TGTGCCAGCAGAAAGCGACCCCAAGAGACCCAGTACTTC. Protein sequence: CASRKRPQETQYF.

The genes are TRBV7-9 and TRBJ1-1, with a tentative D call TRBD1 (5 bases). V lost 8 bases and J 10 bases, leaving 8 bases between the germline ends. The CDR3 loop spans 9 amino acids. Germline lookup yields CDR1 SEHNR and CDR2 FQNEAQ (reference sequence). This CDR3 reads CASERGAFF. The CDR3 nucleotides are TGTGCCAGCGAAAGGGGAGCTTTCTTT.

V is TRBV29-1 and J is TRBJ2-7, with D unclear. The germline V gene has CDR1 SQVTM and CDR2 ANQGSEA. The V end lost 4 bases, the J end lost 3 bases, and 16 bases lay between the germline ends. The CDR3 has 14 residues. The CDR3 protein is CSVVGSSTNYEQYF. In DNA, the CDR3 is TGCAGCGTTGTCGGTTCGAGTACCAACTACGAGCAGTACTTC.

Only one count was recorded for this clone. The CDR3 nucleotides read TGCGCCAGCAGCTTGGCCAACAGCCCGAACACTGAAGCTTTCTTT. It yields the protein CASSLANSPNTEAFF. The genes are TRBV5-1 and TRBJ1-1; no reliable D call. Trimming pared 0 bases from V and 1 base from J, leaving 10 bases between. There are 15 residues in the CDR3. The V gene's germline CDR1 is SGHRS and CDR2 YFSETQ.

The V gene is TRBV4-1, the J gene TRBJ2-1, with D perhaps matching TRBD2 (7 bases). Trimming left V 4 bases short and J 7 bases short, with 17 bases between. In germline, CDR1 is MGHRA, CDR2 YSYEKL. The CDR3 contains 15 residues. In DNA form, the CDR3 reads TGCGCCAGCAGCCGAGTAGGGGGGGTGGGGAATGAGCAGTTCTTC. Residues: CASSRVGGVGNEQFF.

The chain employs TRBV5-5 and TRBJ2-3, with 9 bases aligning to TRBD2. With 1 base clipped from V and 5 bases from J, the junction kept 5 bases outside the gene matches. The CDR3 runs to 15 residues. CDR1 is SGHKS, CDR2 YYEKEE, per germline (reference sequence). CDR3 residues: CASSLQAGGRDTQYF. Written as DNA, the CDR3 is TGTGCCAGCAGCTTGCAAGCGGGGGGTAGAGATACGCAGTATTTT.

This rearrangement joins TRBV29-1 to TRBJ2-1; D perhaps matches TRBD1 (5 bases). This CDR3 spans 11 amino acids. The germline V and J ends were trimmed by 3 bases and 6 bases, with 6 bases remaining between them. Per the germline V gene, CDR1 is SQVTM and CDR2 is ANQGSEA. The CDR3 coding sequence is TGCAGCGTTGACAGGGTCAATGAGCAGTTCTTC. This sequence encodes CSVDRVNEQFF.

This clone was seen a single time. The rearrangement joins TRBV19 to TRBJ1-1, with 8 bases matching TRBD1. Per the germline V gene, CDR1 is LNHDA and CDR2 is SQIVND (reference sequence). The CDR3 consists of 16 residues. The junction had 4 bases not matched to a gene; V was cut back by 0 bases and J by 1 base. Here the CDR3 reads CASSIDRTGKNTEAFF. In DNA form, the CDR3 reads TGTGCCAGTAGTATAGATAGGACAGGGAAGAACACTGAAGCTTTCTTT.